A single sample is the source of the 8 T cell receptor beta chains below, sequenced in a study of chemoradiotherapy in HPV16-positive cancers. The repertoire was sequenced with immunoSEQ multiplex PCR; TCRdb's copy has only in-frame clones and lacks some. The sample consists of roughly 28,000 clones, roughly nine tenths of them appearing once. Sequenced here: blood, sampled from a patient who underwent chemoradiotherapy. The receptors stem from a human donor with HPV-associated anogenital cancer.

The CDR3 nucleotides read TGTGCCAGCAGTGAAGGGCACAGGGGGCGTTACGGCTACGAGCAGTACTTC. Protein product: CASSEGHRGRYGYEQYF. The V call is TRBV6-1, the J call TRBJ2-7; 9 nucleotides agree with TRBD1. This CDR3 has 17 residues. The germline CDR1 and CDR2 sequences are MNHNS and SASEGT. Trimming at V came to 1 base and at J to 3 bases, leaving 10 bases not matched to a gene.

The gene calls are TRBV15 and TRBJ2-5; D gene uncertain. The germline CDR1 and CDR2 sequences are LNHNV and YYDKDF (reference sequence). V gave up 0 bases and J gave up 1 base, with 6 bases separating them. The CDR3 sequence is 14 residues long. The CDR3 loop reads CATSRDQAQETQYF. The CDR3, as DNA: TGTGCCACCAGCAGAGACCAGGCCCAAGAGACCCAGTACTTC.

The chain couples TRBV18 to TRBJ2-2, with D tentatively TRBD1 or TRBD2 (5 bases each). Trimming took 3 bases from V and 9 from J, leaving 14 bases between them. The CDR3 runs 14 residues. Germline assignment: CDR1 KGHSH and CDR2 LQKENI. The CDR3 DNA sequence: TGTGCCAGCTCACCCCCCGTGGGGGAGAGGGAGCTGTTTTTT. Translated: CASSPPVGERELFF.

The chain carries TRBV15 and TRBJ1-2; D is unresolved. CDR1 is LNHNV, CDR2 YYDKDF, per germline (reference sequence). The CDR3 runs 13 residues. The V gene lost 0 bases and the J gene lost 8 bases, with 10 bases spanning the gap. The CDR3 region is CATSRDSPLGYTF. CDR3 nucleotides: TGTGCCACCAGCAGAGACTCCCCACTAGGCTACACCTTC.

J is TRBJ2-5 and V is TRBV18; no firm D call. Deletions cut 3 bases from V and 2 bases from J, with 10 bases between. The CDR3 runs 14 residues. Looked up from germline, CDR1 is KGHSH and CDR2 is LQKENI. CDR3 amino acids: CASSPIMPQETQYF. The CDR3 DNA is TGTGCCAGCTCACCGATTATGCCTCAAGAGACCCAGTACTTC.

CDR3 in amino acids: CASINRGQGRETQYF. For the CDR3, the DNA is TGCGCCAGTATCAACCGGGGACAGGGTAGAGAGACCCAGTACTTC. The V gene is TRBV5-1, the J gene TRBJ2-5; 9 bases agree with TRBD1. Germline CDR1 and CDR2: SGHRS and YFSETQ. V trimming: 8 bases; J trimming: 4 bases; junction bases outside the gene matches: 12. The CDR3 has 15 amino acids.

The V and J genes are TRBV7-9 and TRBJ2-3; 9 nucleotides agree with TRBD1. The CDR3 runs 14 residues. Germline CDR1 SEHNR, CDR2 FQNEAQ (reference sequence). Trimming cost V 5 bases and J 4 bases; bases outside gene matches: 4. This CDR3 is CASSTRTGADTQYF. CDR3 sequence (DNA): TGTGCCAGCAGCACCCGGACAGGGGCAGATACGCAGTATTTT. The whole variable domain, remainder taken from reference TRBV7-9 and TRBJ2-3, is DTGVSQNPRHKITKRGQNVTFRCDPISEHNRLYWYRQTLGQGPEFLTYFQNEAQLEKSRLLSDRFSAERPKGSFSTLEIQRTEQGDSAMYLCASSTRTGADTQYFGPGTRLTVL.

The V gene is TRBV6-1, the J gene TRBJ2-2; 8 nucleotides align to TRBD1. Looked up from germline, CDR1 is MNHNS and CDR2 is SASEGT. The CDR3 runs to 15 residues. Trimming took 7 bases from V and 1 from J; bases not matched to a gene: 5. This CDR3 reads CASITGTGNTGELFF. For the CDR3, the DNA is TGTGCCAGCATCACAGGGACAGGGAACACCGGGGAGCTGTTTTTT.